This T cell receptor (beta chain) came from a study of shared clonotypes between healthy human individuals. On the study more broadly: Three plates were used per donor for CD4 naive, three for CD4 memory, two for CD8 naive and one for CD8 memory.

Deep was the level at which the assay was run. When replicate PCRs were run on sorted subsets, they used about 200 ng DNA, 30,000 to 35,000 T cell genomes. The repertoire was sequenced with immunoSEQ multiplex PCR; TCRdb's copy has only in-frame clones and lacks some. Of 450,000 to 700,000 clones in the sample, less than 97% were seen once. CD45RO-negative cells were positively selected for CCR7, leaving out terminally differentiated effector memory CD45RA+ cells. Adult Caucasians living in Nashville, Tennessee made up all of the donors. What was sequenced was naive CD8+ T cells sorted from blood. The TCR comes from a woman in her 30s in good health.

Here the CDR3 DNA reads TGTGCCAGTAGTACCACAGGGAAGCGTGAGCAGTTCTTC. Protein: CASSTTGKREQFF. V gene TRBV19 combines with J gene TRBJ2-1; weak D call: TRBD1 (6 bases). With 4 bases removed from V and 9 bases from J, the gap between germline ends came to 13 bases. CDR1 is LNHDA, CDR2 SQIVND, per germline (reference sequence). This CDR3 has 13 residues.